Listed here are 27 T cell receptor beta chains from one sample, sequenced in a study of cytotoxic CD8 clonotypes in ibrutinib-treated CLL. Libraries were prepared by immunoSEQ multiplex PCR; TCRdb keeps only in-frame clonotypes and omits some of them. In the table there are some 130,000 clones, 75% to 95% of which are singletons. Source: PBMCs, taken after 12 months of ibrutinib treatment. All receptors come from a human donor with chronic lymphocytic leukemia.

The chain joins TRBV4-2 to TRBJ1-1; a weak D match, TRBD1 (6 bases). The CDR3 extends over 16 amino acids. V was cut by 5 bases and J by 4 bases, with 20 bases left in between. Germline V gene lookup returns CDR1 LGHNA and CDR2 YNFKEQ. The CDR3 region is CASSTTGGGGGTEAFF. CDR3 in DNA: TGTGCCAGCAGCACAACCGGAGGGGGGGGTGGCACTGAAGCTTTCTTT.

The genes are TRBV4-1 and TRBJ2-3; D not certain. The germline CDR1 and CDR2 sequences are MGHRA and YSYEKL. The CDR3 runs 14 residues. V was cut by 3 bases and J by 4 bases, with 11 bases left in between. The CDR3 is CASSHLPNADTQYF. As DNA, the CDR3 is TGCGCCAGCAGCCACCTGCCCAACGCAGATACGCAGTATTTT.

This chain uses TRBV19 with TRBJ2-7; TRBD1 matches at 9 bases. The CDR3 is 13 amino acids. J lost 3 bases, V lost 5 bases, and 2 bases had no gene match. Germline V gene data show CDR1 as LNHDA and CDR2 as SQIVND (reference sequence). The CDR3: CASSSGQGYEQYF. The CDR3 DNA reads TGTGCCAGTAGTTCGGGACAGGGCTACGAGCAGTACTTC.

The rearrangement links TRBV9 to TRBJ2-7; D perhaps matches TRBD1 (6 bases). The germline V and J ends were trimmed by 7 bases and 5 bases, with 7 bases remaining between them. This CDR3 is 10 amino acids long. Per germline, CDR1 SGDLS and CDR2 YYNGEE. DNA for the CDR3: TGTGCCAGCGCAGGGGACGAGCAGTACTTC. This sequence encodes CASAGDEQYF.

The DNA for the CDR3 is TGCGCCAGGAAATTAGCGGGCTCACACTTCTACGAGCAGTACTTC. It yields the protein CARKLAGSHFYEQYF. This chain joins TRBV10-1 and TRBJ2-7; 7 nucleotides agree with TRBD2. V lost 9 bases, J lost 3 bases, and 14 bases stayed unmatched. Germline CDR1 is WNHNN and CDR2 is SYGVQD (reference sequence). The CDR3 is 15 residues long.

J is TRBJ2-3 and V is TRBV4-1; maybe TRBD2 (6 bases). This CDR3 has 16 residues. Germline lookup yields CDR1 MGHRA and CDR2 YSYEKL. V was cut by 4 bases and J by 2 bases, with 16 bases left in between. Here the CDR3 reads CASSRELAPITDTQYF. CDR3 DNA sequence: TGCGCCAGCAGCCGAGAACTAGCCCCAATCACAGATACGCAGTATTTT.

This clone was seen a single time. The chain employs TRBV18 and TRBJ2-2; the match to TRBD1 covers 8 bases. CDR3 length: 16 residues. The ends lost 1 base at V and 6 bases at J; junction bases unmatched: 7. Looked up from germline, CDR1 is KGHSH and CDR2 is LQKENI. The CDR3 reads CASSPLDRVVAGELFF. CDR3 coding DNA: TGTGCCAGCTCACCACTGGACAGGGTGGTAGCCGGGGAGCTGTTTTTT.

The V call is TRBV6-5, the J call TRBJ1-1; 7 nucleotides agree with TRBD1. Germline loops: CDR1 MNHEY, CDR2 SVGAGI. J gave up 7 bases and V 6 bases, and 8 bases lay outside the gene matches. CDR3 length equals 13 residues. CDR3 protein: CASRDTGADEAFF. The CDR3 DNA reads as TGTGCCAGCAGGGATACAGGGGCGGATGAAGCTTTCTTT.

This sequence joins TRBV6-5 and TRBJ2-7; 7 nucleotides line up with TRBD1. The V gene's germline CDR1 is MNHEY and CDR2 SVGAGI. The CDR3 contains 13 residues. The V and J ends lost 8 bases and 3 bases, in that order; junction bases with no gene match: 7. The CDR3 DNA reads TGTGCCAGCGGGGGACAGACCGGCTACGAGCAGTACTTC. Translating gives CASGGQTGYEQYF.

This chain uses TRBV19 with TRBJ2-7; D ambiguous. Germline V gene sequence: CDR1 LNHDA, CDR2 SQIVND (reference sequence). CDR3 size: 13 residues. V gave up 5 bases and J gave up 0 bases, with 8 bases separating them. Here the CDR3 DNA reads TGTGCCAGTAGTTCAGTTAGCTCCTACGAGCAGTACTTC. Protein sequence: CASSSVSSYEQYF.

The V gene is TRBV7-9, the J gene TRBJ2-3; 11 bases match TRBD2. CDR3 length: 14 amino acids. CDR1 is SEHNR and CDR2 is FQNEAQ in the germline V gene (reference sequence). The junction had 4 bases not matched to a gene; V was cut back by 5 bases and J by 6 bases. CDR3: CASSTSGSSDTQYF. The CDR3, as DNA: TGTGCCAGCAGCACTAGCGGGAGTTCGGATACGCAGTATTTT.

This chain links TRBV30 with TRBJ1-5; the D gene is possibly TRBD1 (5 bases). This CDR3 comprises 13 residues. V was trimmed by 1 base and J by 4 bases, leaving 8 bases between them. Germline V lookup: CDR1 GTSNPN, CDR2 SVGIG (reference sequence). In nucleotides, the CDR3 is TGTGCCTGGAGTGGGGGGGGTAATCAGCCCCAGCATTTT. Protein sequence: CAWSGGGNQPQHF.

Ten or more counts support this clone. The chain uses TRBV10-3 and TRBJ1-5; D unclear. The ends were cut back, 2 bases at V and 0 bases at J, with 5 bases in the middle. The CDR3 contains 14 residues. Germline V lookup: CDR1 ENHRY, CDR2 SYGVKD. CDR3 sequence (DNA): TGTGCCATCAGTGAGGGGAATAGCAATCAGCCCCAGCATTTT. Translation gives CAISEGNSNQPQHF.

This clone was counted a single time. This chain joins TRBV7-2 and TRBJ2-7; D not certain. V was trimmed by 4 bases and J by 6 bases, leaving 10 bases between them. The V gene's germline CDR1 is SGHTA and CDR2 FQGNSA. This CDR3 contains 12 residues. The CDR3 DNA is TGTGCCAGCAGCTCAAGTTCATTCGAGCAGTACTTC. It encodes CASSSSSFEQYF.

This chain links TRBV11-1 with TRBJ1-1; TRBD1 matches at 8 bases. Germline V gene sequence: CDR1 SGHAT, CDR2 FQDESV (reference sequence). The J segment lost 1 base and the V segment lost 3 bases, leaving 4 bases of the junction unmatched. The CDR3 is made up of 15 amino acids. The CDR3 protein is CASSLVTGGNTEAFF. For the CDR3, the DNA is TGTGCCAGCAGCTTGGTAACAGGGGGGAACACTGAAGCTTTCTTT.

This clone was counted a single time. The chain carries TRBV6-5 and TRBJ2-1; the match to TRBD2 covers 10 bases. This CDR3 has 15 residues. J was trimmed by 5 bases and V by 6 bases; bases with no gene match: 7. Germline V lookup: CDR1 MNHEY, CDR2 SVGAGI. The CDR3 loop is CASSYLAGAHNEQFF. CDR3 in DNA: TGTGCCAGCAGCTACCTAGCGGGGGCCCACAATGAGCAGTTCTTC.

V and J are TRBV28 and TRBJ1-2, with 10 bases lining up with TRBD1. Germline CDR1 reads MDHEN; CDR2 reads SYDVKM. V shed 10 bases and J 3 bases; nucleotides not matched to a gene: 11. CDR3 length: 15 residues. The CDR3 sequence is CAIDGQGQGDYGYTF. The CDR3, as DNA: TGTGCCATCGACGGCCAAGGACAGGGGGACTATGGCTACACCTTC.

This clone is a singleton in its sample. The chain uses TRBV29-1 and TRBJ2-3; tentatively, D is TRBD2 (6 bases). Deletions cut 3 bases from V and 0 bases from J, with 7 bases between. This CDR3 is built from 13 residues. Germline CDR1 is SQVTM and CDR2 is ANQGSEA. The CDR3, as DNA: TGCAGCGTTGAGGCGGGAAGCACAGATACGCAGTATTTT. Translating gives CSVEAGSTDTQYF.

This clone was seen just once. The chain combines TRBV7-2 with TRBJ2-7, with a weak D call TRBD2 (6 bases). The CDR3 is made up of 16 amino acids. V gave up 1 base and J gave up 7 bases, with 20 bases separating them. The germline V gene has CDR1 SGHTA and CDR2 FQGNSA. Here the CDR3 reads CASSLDPGWRAREQYF. The CDR3 DNA reads as TGTGCCAGCAGCTTAGACCCGGGGTGGAGGGCCCGAGAGCAGTACTTC.

The rearrangement uses TRBV30 and TRBJ2-1, with D possibly being TRBD1 (5 bases). Germline V gene sequence: CDR1 GTSNPN, CDR2 SVGIG (reference sequence). V gave up 5 bases and J gave up 0 bases, with 11 bases separating them. The CDR3 consists of 14 residues. The CDR3 DNA is TGTGCCTGGGGAAAGGGGTTCTCCTACAATGAGCAGTTCTTC. This sequence encodes CAWGKGFSYNEQFF.

The chain uses TRBV28 and TRBJ1-1; no definite D call. CDR3 size: 11 residues. V lost 5 bases and J lost 7, with 8 bases in between. Germline CDR1 and CDR2: MDHEN and SYDVKM. CDR3 amino acids: CASSPKSEAFF. The CDR3 nucleotides are TGTGCCAGCAGTCCCAAGAGTGAAGCTTTCTTT.

V and J are TRBV7-9 and TRBJ1-1; perhaps TRBD1 as D (5 bases). This CDR3 is built from 12 residues. Germline V lookup: CDR1 SEHNR, CDR2 FQNEAQ (reference sequence). Trimming stripped 3 bases from V and 7 bases from J, with 9 bases between. The CDR3 sequence is CASSLGGNEAFF. The CDR3 coding sequence is TGTGCCAGCAGCTTGGGGGGTAATGAAGCTTTCTTT.

The rearrangement uses TRBV18 and TRBJ2-7; D may be TRBD1 (5 bases). V was shortened by 0 bases and J by 2 bases, with 11 bases between the two germline ends. The CDR3 consists of 15 residues. Germline values: CDR1 KGHSH, CDR2 LQKENI. CDR3 region: CASSPPRRQTYEQYF. CDR3 coding DNA: TGTGCCAGCTCACCACCGAGGAGACAGACCTACGAGCAGTACTTC.

The genes are TRBV6-6 and TRBJ2-7; 8 nucleotides match TRBD1. Germline assignment: CDR1 MNHNY and CDR2 SVGAGI (reference sequence). This CDR3 is built from 15 residues. The trim removed 5 bases at V and 6 bases at J, leaving 12 bases unmatched. CDR3 sequence reads: CASSDRDRPSLEQYF. For the CDR3, the DNA is TGTGCCAGCAGTGATAGGGACAGGCCCTCTCTCGAGCAGTACTTC.

The gene calls are TRBV9 and TRBJ1-4; D is possibly TRBD1 (5 bases). From germline, CDR1 is SGDLS and CDR2 YYNGEE. The ends were cut back, 4 bases at V and 6 bases at J, with 19 bases in the middle. There are 16 residues in the CDR3. The chain's CDR3 is CASSQTGGIQYEKLFF. In DNA form, the CDR3 reads TGTGCCAGCAGCCAGACGGGGGGTATCCAGTATGAAAAACTGTTTTTT.

This chain joins TRBV10-3 and TRBJ2-1; D uncertain. The CDR3 sequence is 15 residues long. Germline V gene sequence: CDR1 ENHRY, CDR2 SYGVKD. Trimming cost V 0 bases and J 5 bases, with 11 bases left between them. For the CDR3, the DNA is TGTGCCATCAGTGAGTCGGGTATTCCCAACAATGAGCAGTTCTTC. Encoded protein: CAISESGIPNNEQFF.

V gene TRBV28 combines with J gene TRBJ1-4, with a tentative D call TRBD1 (6 bases). CDR3 length: 15 residues. CDR1 is MDHEN and CDR2 is SYDVKM in the germline V gene. Trimming shortened V by 6 bases and J by 0 bases, and 11 bases separated the two germline ends. In DNA form, the CDR3 reads TGTGCCAGCAGCTTAGGGGGTACAACTAATGAAAAACTGTTTTTT. Protein sequence: CASSLGGTTNEKLFF.